A single sample gave rise to the 3 T cell receptor beta chains below, sequenced in a study of blood T cell repertoires in COVID-19. Clones were sequenced by immunoSEQ multiplex PCR, and TCRdb holds only the in-frame ones, with some missing. The sample lists about 190,000 clones, about 82% occurring once. Sequencing was carried out using PBMCs or T cells enriched from blood (not recorded which). These receptors all come from a woman younger than 45 who had recovered from COVID-19.

DNA of the CDR3: TGTGCCACCAGCAGAGGGGACAGGGATAGCGAGCAGTACTTC. As protein: CATSRGDRDSEQYF. This rearrangement joins TRBV15 to TRBJ2-7, with 9 bases aligning to TRBD1. The V segment lost 1 base and the J segment 6 bases; nucleotides outside the gene matches: 4. CDR3 length: 14 residues. Per germline, CDR1 LNHNV and CDR2 YYDKDF (reference sequence). Full variable domain (rest looked up from reference TRBV15 and TRBJ2-7): DAMVIQNPRYQVTQFGKPVTLSCSQTLNHNVMYWYQQKSSQAPKLLFHYYDKDFNNEADTPDNFQSRRPNTSFCFLDIRSPGLGDTAMYLCATSRGDRDSEQYFGPGTRLTVT.

The rearrangement uses TRBV5-1 and TRBJ2-1; weak D call: TRBD2 (5 bases). CDR1 and CDR2 from the germline V gene are SGHRS and YFSETQ. V was trimmed by 0 bases and J by 9 bases, leaving 16 bases between them. The CDR3 is 15 residues long. The CDR3 region has the DNA TGCGCCAGCAGCTTGGGGACCCGAAGGGAGAGTGAGCAGTTCTTC. Protein sequence: CASSLGTRRESEQFF.

This clone was recorded only once. This rearrangement joins TRBV5-1 to TRBJ2-7; 10 bases fit TRBD1. CDR1 is SGHRS and CDR2 is YFSETQ in the germline V gene. J gave up 6 bases and V 8 bases, and 14 bases lay outside the gene matches. The length of the CDR3 is 15 residues. CDR3 protein: CASSQSGTGALEQYF. CDR3 DNA sequence: TGCGCCAGTAGTCAAAGTGGGACAGGGGCTCTCGAGCAGTACTTC.